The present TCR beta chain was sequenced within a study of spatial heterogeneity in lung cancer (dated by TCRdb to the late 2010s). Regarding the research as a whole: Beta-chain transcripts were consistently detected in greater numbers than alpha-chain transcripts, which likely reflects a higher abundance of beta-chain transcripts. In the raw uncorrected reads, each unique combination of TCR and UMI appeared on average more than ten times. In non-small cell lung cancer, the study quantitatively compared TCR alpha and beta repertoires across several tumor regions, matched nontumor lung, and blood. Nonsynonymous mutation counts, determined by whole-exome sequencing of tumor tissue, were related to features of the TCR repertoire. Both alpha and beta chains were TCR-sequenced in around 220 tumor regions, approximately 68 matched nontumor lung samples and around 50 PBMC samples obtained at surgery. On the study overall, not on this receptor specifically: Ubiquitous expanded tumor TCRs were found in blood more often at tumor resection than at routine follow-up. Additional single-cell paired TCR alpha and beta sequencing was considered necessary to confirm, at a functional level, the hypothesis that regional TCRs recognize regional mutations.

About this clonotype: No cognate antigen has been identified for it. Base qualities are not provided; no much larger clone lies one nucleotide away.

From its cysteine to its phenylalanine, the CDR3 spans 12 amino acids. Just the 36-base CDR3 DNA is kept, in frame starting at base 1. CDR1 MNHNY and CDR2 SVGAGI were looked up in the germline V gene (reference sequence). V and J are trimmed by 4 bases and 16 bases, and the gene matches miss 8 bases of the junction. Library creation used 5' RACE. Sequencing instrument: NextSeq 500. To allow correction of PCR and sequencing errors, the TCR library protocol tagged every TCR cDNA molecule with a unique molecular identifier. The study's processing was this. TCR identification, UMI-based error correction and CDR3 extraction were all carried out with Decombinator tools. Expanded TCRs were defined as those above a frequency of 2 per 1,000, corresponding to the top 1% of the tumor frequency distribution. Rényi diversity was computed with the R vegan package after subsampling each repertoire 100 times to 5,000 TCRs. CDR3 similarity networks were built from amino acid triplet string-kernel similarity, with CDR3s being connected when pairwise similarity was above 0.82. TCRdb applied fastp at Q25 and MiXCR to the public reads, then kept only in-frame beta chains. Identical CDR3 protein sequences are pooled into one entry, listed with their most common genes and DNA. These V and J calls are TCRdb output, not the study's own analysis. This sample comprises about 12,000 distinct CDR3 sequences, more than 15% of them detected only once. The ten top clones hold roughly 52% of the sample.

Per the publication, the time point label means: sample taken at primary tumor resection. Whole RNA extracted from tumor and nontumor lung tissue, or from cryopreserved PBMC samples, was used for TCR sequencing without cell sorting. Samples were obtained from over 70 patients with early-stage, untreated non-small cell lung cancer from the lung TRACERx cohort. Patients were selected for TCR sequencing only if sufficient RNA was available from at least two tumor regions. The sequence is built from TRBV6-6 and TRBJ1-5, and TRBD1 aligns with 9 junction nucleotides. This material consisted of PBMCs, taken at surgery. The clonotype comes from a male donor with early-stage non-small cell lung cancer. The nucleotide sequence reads TGTGCCAGCAGTTTGGGACAGGGATGGGAACATTTT. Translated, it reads CASSLGQGWEHF.